Below, one T cell receptor beta chain is given with its context. The antigen it binds to is not known. No base quality information exists; no much larger clone differs at one position. These data are taken from a study of OX40 agonist ivuxolimab in advanced cancers. Regarding the study in general: The costimulatory receptor OX40 (CD134) was targeted by ivuxolimab, a fully human IgG2 agonistic monoclonal antibody. Intravenous ivuxolimab was administered to patients every 2 weeks at six dose levels: 0.01, 0.1, 0.3, 1.5, 3 and 10 mg/kg. Among the roughly 52 dose-escalation patients, around 19 had hepatocellular carcinoma, roughly 15 melanoma, 9 renal cell carcinoma and 9 head and neck cancer. In the dose-escalation cohort, roughly 82% of patients were male, and the mean age was roughly 60 years with a range of roughly 23 to 79. Patients were allowed to have had prior anti-PD-1, anti-PD-L1 or anti-CTLA-4 therapy, and around 43% of the dose-escalation patients had been treated with checkpoint inhibitors. Partial responses occurred in three dose-escalation patients, of whom one had hepatocellular carcinoma and two had cutaneous melanoma. The point of sequencing TCRbeta in the periphery was to test whether ivuxolimab changed TCR sequence diversity and drove clonal T-cell expansion. The paper describes the monotherapy dose-escalation part (N = 52 patients) of the phase I trial of ivuxolimab.

In the germline V gene (reference sequence), CDR1 corresponds to MNHEY and CDR2 to SMNVEV. Taken from cysteine to phenylalanine, the CDR3 has 15 residues. Left in the record is the CDR3 DNA by itself, 45 bases read in frame from the first base. The V end gives up 5 bases and the J end 5 bases, leaving 9 bases in the junction not matched to a gene. Results and caveats for the whole study, not just this receptor: In the 0.1-3.0 mg/kg groups, partial responders had among the lowest normalized peripheral clonal expansion, particularly in CD8+ T cells. After ivuxolimab, CD8+ T cells had more expanded clones than CD4+ T cells on average. Low levels of normalized T-cell clonal expansion were also seen in some nonresponding patients. Which antigens the clonally expanded peripheral T cells were specific for was not determined. At doses of 0.1 to 3.0 mg/kg, clonal expansion of both CD4+ and CD8+ blood T cells was observed from baseline to week 6.

Patients with autoimmune disease history or receiving systemic immunosuppression were excluded from the trial. In every dose cohort, peripheral blood was drawn for TCR sequencing at baseline, cycle 4 day 1, and cycle 7 day 1. Samples were obtained from an open-label, multicenter, first-in-human phase I dose-escalation trial of ivuxolimab. Adults with locally advanced or metastatic melanoma, renal cell, hepatocellular, or head and neck squamous cell carcinoma were enrolled in the trial. Before TCR sequencing, CD4+ and CD8+ T cells were separately sorted from peripheral blood. Genomic DNA was extracted from sorted cells for sequencing of the TCRbeta CDR3 region. The immunoSEQ Assay was used for sequencing of TCRbeta CDR3 regions. TCRdb obtained this table from immuneACCESS and retained in-frame rearrangements with V and J assigned. These tables miss some clones; where compared with another copy, unresolved V genes account for less than half of the shortfall, and the remainder is unexplained. The sample table records tens of thousands of clones; around 90% of these occur just once. Of the sample, roughly 10% falls within the top ten clones.

The chain links TRBV27 with TRBJ2-7, with 10 central nucleotides matching TRBD1. Sequenced here: CD4+ or CD8+ T cells sorted from blood, sampled in a trial of the OX40 agonist ivuxolimab. This sequence was found in an adult with an advanced solid tumor such as melanoma, head and neck, liver or kidney cancer. The CDR3 amino acid sequence is: CASSNDRDRGHEQYF. The nucleotide sequence is TGTGCCAGCAGTAACGACCGGGACAGGGGTCACGAGCAGTACTTC.